The sequence of this TCR beta chain was determined in a study of blood T cell repertoires in COVID-19. In the study overall: Italy, Spain and the United States were the sources of the convalescent and acute COVID-19 samples.

CDR1 is SNHLY and CDR2 is FYNNEI in the germline V gene. The CDR3 contains 14 residues. V lost 7 bases to trimming and J lost 0 bases; unmatched junction nucleotides: 6. Participants spanned ages 18 to 89 years and resided in 20 to 25 US areas. Donors were grouped by their self-reported clinical history. Measured with immunoSEQ multiplex PCR; TCRdb has only the in-frame clones, and not every one. The sample consists of approximately 280,000 clones, 70% to 90% of them appearing once. Sequenced input: PBMCs or T cells enriched from blood (not recorded which). The sequence came from a woman aged 40 to 50 who had recovered from COVID-19. The chain combines TRBV2 with TRBJ2-7; 7 positions match TRBD2. The CDR3 protein is CASTQGGDSYEQYF. CDR3 in DNA: TGTGCCAGCACCCAGGGAGGGGACTCCTACGAGCAGTACTTC.